This T cell receptor beta chain was found in a study of CXCR3-negative and CXCR3-positive naive CD8 T cells. The authors prepared UMI-labeled TRB cDNA libraries by 5' RACE. TCRdb re-called the 5' RACE reads and shows each CDR3 protein once, DNA omitted. Reported are about 48,000 distinct CDR3 sequences; the ten largest clones contain about 15%. Study observations and caveats: Whereas both naive subsets had comparably high diversity, memory CD8+ cells had much lower diversity.

With regard to this clonotype: Antigen unknown.

The CDR3 runs to 16 residues. The receptor comes from a human donor in good health. Some clones in this sample may be carry-over from other donors' samples. V usage is TRBV23-1 and J usage is TRBJ2-3; the D gene TCRdb calls, TRBD2, cannot be checked with no DNA. TRBV23-1 is designated an ORF whose function remains uncertain. The sample comprised memory CD8+ T cells from blood. CDR3 residues: CASSHTNSGRTDTQYF.